A single sample gave rise to the 22 T cell receptor beta chains below, sequenced in a study of graft-versus-host responses after intestinal transplantation. Clones were read by immunoSEQ multiplex PCR, and TCRdb kept only the in-frame ones, dropping some. Of about 64,000 clones listed, just under 95% are singletons. The sequences come from bone marrow, collected around 730 days after intestinal transplantation. These receptors were obtained from a human patient who received an intestinal transplant, so some T cells may come from the graft donor.

The chain joins TRBV11-2 to TRBJ2-5; D gene uncertain. The CDR3 sequence is 11 residues long. V gave up 1 base and J gave up 6 bases, with 3 bases separating them. Per the germline V gene, CDR1 is SGHAT and CDR2 is FQNNGV. The chain's CDR3 is CASSLAKTQYF. CDR3 nucleotides: TGTGCCAGCAGCTTAGCAAAGACCCAGTACTTC.

This clone showed up just once. The V call is TRBV15, the J call TRBJ1-3, with TRBD1 as a possible D gene (6 bases). The CDR3 spans 17 residues. CDR1 is LNHNV and CDR2 is YYDKDF in the germline V gene (reference sequence). Trimming took 7 bases from V and 0 from J, leaving 19 bases between them. The CDR3 sequence: CATTDRGGPVSGNTIYF. CDR3 sequence (DNA): TGTGCCACCACGGACCGGGGGGGGCCCGTCTCTGGAAACACCATATATTTT. Based on the CDR3 plus reference TRBV15 and TRBJ1-3, the full variable domain is DAMVIQNPRYQVTQFGKPVTLSCSQTLNHNVMYWYQQKSSQAPKLLFHYYDKDFNNEADTPDNFQSRRPNTSFCFLDIRSPGLGDTAMYLCATTDRGGPVSGNTIYFGEGSWLTVV.

Here the CDR3 reads CASSSRGQWSGNTIYF. CDR3 sequence (DNA): TGTGCCAGCAGCTCCAGGGGGCAATGGTCTGGAAACACCATATATTTT. The rearrangement joins TRBV11-2 to TRBJ1-3, with 8 nucleotides matching TRBD1. Looked up from germline, CDR1 is SGHAT and CDR2 is FQNNGV. Trimming took 4 bases from V and 1 from J; bases not matched to a gene: 6. The CDR3 runs 16 residues.

The chain uses TRBV6-5 and TRBJ1-1, with a weak D call TRBD1 (6 bases). The CDR3 totals 16 residues. The V and J ends lost 2 bases and 1 base respectively, with 14 bases between them. CDR1 and CDR2 from the germline V gene are MNHEY and SVGAGI. The CDR3 DNA sequence: TGTGCCAGCAGTTACCGAAACAGGGTTGGGAACACTGAAGCTTTCTTT. The encoded protein is CASSYRNRVGNTEAFF.

This clone has only one observation. The genes are TRBV18 and TRBJ1-2; tentative D call: TRBD1 (5 bases). CDR3 length: 14 residues. V was trimmed by 6 bases and J by 3 bases, leaving 14 bases between them. Germline-derived CDR1 and CDR2 are KGHSH and LQKENI. The DNA of the CDR3 is TGTGCCAGCTCCCGGGACGACGTAGACTATGGCTACACCTTC. The encoded protein is CASSRDDVDYGYTF.

This sequence joins TRBV6-5 and TRBJ1-6; D is ambiguous. From germline, CDR1 is MNHEY and CDR2 SVGAGI. Trimming cost V 2 bases and J 9 bases, with 11 bases left between them. The CDR3 spans 14 residues. The CDR3 spells CASSYNGRSSPLHF. The CDR3 nucleotides are TGTGCCAGCAGTTACAACGGAAGGAGTTCACCCCTCCACTTT.

The chain employs TRBV7-9 and TRBJ2-5, with 11 bases fitting TRBD2. Trimming removed 5 bases from V and 1 base from J; junction bases left unmatched: 6. The CDR3 runs to 16 residues. CDR1 and CDR2 (germline): SEHNR, FQNEAQ (reference sequence). The CDR3 nucleotides read TGTGCCAGCAGCCCCGGACTAGCGGGTTCCCAAGAGACCCAGTACTTC. Its translation is CASSPGLAGSQETQYF.

J is TRBJ1-2 and V is TRBV6-5; D uncertain. CDR3 length: 13 residues. Between the trimmed V and J ends, which lost 2 bases and 6 bases, there was a span of 10 bases. The germline CDR1 and CDR2 sequences are MNHEY and SVGAGI. The CDR3 DNA sequence: TGTGCCAGCAGTTACAGGGATTTTGATGGCTACACCTTC. This codes for CASSYRDFDGYTF.

The J gene is TRBJ2-5, the V gene TRBV23-1, with D uncertain. The J call may be mistaken, given a closer DNA end match to TRBJ2-7. TRBV23-1 is treated as an ORF (open reading frame) with a function not yet certain. The length of the CDR3 is 12 residues. The CDR3 sequence is CAISSQVYEQYF. The CDR3 nucleotides are TGCGCCATTTCAAGCCAAGTTTACGAGCAGTACTTC.

This clone is a singleton in its sample. The J gene is TRBJ2-1, the V gene TRBV9; the D is unclear. Germline lookup yields CDR1 SGDLS and CDR2 YYNGEE. The CDR3 length is 15 residues. V lost 0 bases, J lost 0 bases, and 7 bases lay in between. Here the CDR3 reads CASSVARSSYNEQFF. DNA for the CDR3: TGTGCCAGCAGCGTAGCTCGGAGCTCCTACAATGAGCAGTTCTTC.

This chain uses TRBV5-1 with TRBJ2-2; TRBD2 matches 9 bases. Trimming cost V 4 bases and J 5 bases; bases outside gene matches: 3. Germline V lookup: CDR1 SGHRS, CDR2 YFSETQ. The CDR3 is made up of 14 amino acids. Here the CDR3 DNA reads TGCGCCAGCAGCCTAGCGGGACAAACCGGGGAGCTGTTTTTT. This encodes CASSLAGQTGELFF.

The chain carries TRBV28 and TRBJ2-1; unclear D gene. CDR3 length: 12 amino acids. V was shortened by 5 bases and J by 7 bases, with 9 bases between the two germline ends. CDR1 is MDHEN, CDR2 SYDVKM, per germline. The CDR3 DNA follows: TGTGCCAGCAGTGGACGGTGGAATGAGCAGTTCTTC. Its translation: CASSGRWNEQFF.

This chain joins TRBV29-1 and TRBJ1-2, with 8 bases identical to TRBD1. The trim removed 5 bases at V and 4 bases at J, leaving 9 bases unmatched. Germline CDR1 reads SQVTM; CDR2 reads ANQGSEA. The CDR3 length is 14 residues. The CDR3 loop is CSVWTGREAYGYTF. The CDR3 DNA is TGCAGCGTTTGGACAGGGAGGGAGGCCTATGGCTACACCTTC.

About this clone itself: One end of the junction varies from germline; a read error may be responsible. The chain links TRBV4-2 to TRBJ2-7, with D possibly being TRBD2 (6 bases). The V gene's germline CDR1 is LGHNA and CDR2 YNFKEQ. CDR3 length equals 16 residues. DNA for the CDR3: TGTGCCAGCAGCCAAGATCGTGGCGGGACTTCCTACGAGCAGCACTTC. It codes for CASSQDRGGTSYEQHF.

The J gene is TRBJ1-5, the V gene TRBV28; D gene unclear. Between the trimmed V and J ends, which lost 5 bases and 7 bases, there was a span of 9 bases. Germline CDR1 is MDHEN and CDR2 is SYDVKM. There are 12 residues in the CDR3. The CDR3 nucleotides read TGTGCCAGCAGTCCTCGGGTGCAGCCCCAGCATTTT. Protein product: CASSPRVQPQHF.

The chain employs TRBV6-5 and TRBJ1-6, with 9 bases identical to TRBD1. The CDR3 extends over 15 amino acids. Trimming took 6 bases from V and 9 from J; bases not matched to a gene: 9. Per germline, CDR1 MNHEY and CDR2 SVGAGI. Written as DNA, the CDR3 is TGTGCCAGCAGCATAAGGACAGGGGCGGCTTCACCCCTCCACTTT. Encoded protein: CASSIRTGAASPLHF.

The rearrangement joins TRBV7-9 to TRBJ2-5, with 7 nucleotides matching TRBD2. Germline V gene sequence: CDR1 SEHNR, CDR2 FQNEAQ (reference sequence). This CDR3 is 13 amino acids long. After removal of 5 bases from V and 3 bases from J, the junction contained 3 bases not matched to a gene. CDR3 protein: CASSHAGEETQYF. The CDR3 coding sequence is TGTGCCAGCAGCCACGCGGGAGAAGAGACCCAGTACTTC.

Points on this clone: One end of the junction varies from germline; a read error may be responsible. V usage is TRBV11-3 and J usage is TRBJ1-1, with TRBD1 matching over 7 bases. Germline V CDR1 and CDR2: SGHNT, YENEEA. CDR3 size: 13 residues. The CDR3 is CASSPQGSTEAFF. CDR3 nucleotides: TGTGCCAGCAGCCCACAGGGGAGCACTGAAGCCTTCTTT.

This clone was seen a single time. The chain links TRBV15 to TRBJ2-3, with D uncertain. Germline CDR1 reads LNHNV; CDR2 reads YYDKDF (reference sequence). The V end lost 0 bases, the J end lost 1 base, and 8 bases lay between the germline ends. The CDR3 is made up of 15 amino acids. The CDR3 bases are TGTGCCACCAGCAGAGATGGGGTACGCACAGATACGCAGTATTTT. It specifies CATSRDGVRTDTQYF.

V gene TRBV13 combines with J gene TRBJ2-3; 11 bases map to TRBD2. V gave up 0 bases and J gave up 6 bases; unmatched junction bases: 2. The germline V gene has CDR1 PRHDT and CDR2 FYEKMQ (reference sequence). The CDR3 runs to 15 residues. CDR3: CASSLGLAGEDTQYF. The DNA for the CDR3 is TGTGCCAGCAGCTTAGGACTAGCGGGGGAGGATACGCAGTATTTT.

The chain joins TRBV4-1 to TRBJ1-2, with D possibly matching TRBD1 (5 bases). Germline lookup yields CDR1 MGHRA and CDR2 YSYEKL. The CDR3 has 15 residues. V lost 0 bases, J lost 1 base, and 9 bases lay in between. The CDR3 here is CASSQDSDSNYGYTF. In DNA form, the CDR3 reads TGCGCCAGCAGCCAAGACTCCGACAGTAACTATGGCTACACCTTC.

This clone was picked up a small number of times. The chain employs TRBV2 and TRBJ2-1; 9 nucleotides match TRBD2. Germline CDR1 is SNHLY and CDR2 is FYNNEI. Germline trimming cut 6 bases from V and 9 bases from J; bases unmatched to any gene: 9. The CDR3 totals 14 residues. The CDR3 sequence: CASSLGLAISEQFF. The CDR3 nucleotides are TGTGCCAGCAGCCTAGGACTAGCGATTAGTGAGCAGTTCTTC.